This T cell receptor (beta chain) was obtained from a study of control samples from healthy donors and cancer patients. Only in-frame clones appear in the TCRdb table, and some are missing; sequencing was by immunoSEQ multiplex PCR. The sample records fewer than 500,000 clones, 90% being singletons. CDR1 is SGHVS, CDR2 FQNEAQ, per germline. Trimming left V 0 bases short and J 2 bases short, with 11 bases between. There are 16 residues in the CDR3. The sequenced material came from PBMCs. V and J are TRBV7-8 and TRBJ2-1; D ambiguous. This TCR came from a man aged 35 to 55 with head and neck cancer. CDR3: CASSLALGIPYNEQFF. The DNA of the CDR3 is TGTGCCAGCAGCTTAGCGCTAGGGATCCCCTACAATGAGCAGTTCTTC.